The T cell receptor (beta chain) under discussion was sequenced for a study of blood T cell repertoires in COVID-19. Looking at the study overall: Spain, Italy and the United States supplied samples that represented acute and convalescent COVID-19. PBMCs, B-cell-depleted T cells, or T cells provided the cDNA or gDNA that made up the material.

Per the original data handling: Amplifying reference gene primers gave estimates of nucleated cell counts. Assay: immunoSEQ multiplex PCR; the TCRdb copy retains only in-frame clones and omits some. V and J calls and clone size come straight from that table; D and trimming were deduced from the DNA. The sample yields more than 200,000 clones, about four fifths seen once. Germline trimming cut 6 bases from V and 4 bases from J; bases unmatched to any gene: 7. The CDR3 spans 14 residues. Germline V gene data show CDR1 as MDHEN and CDR2 as SYDVKM. The chain joins TRBV28 to TRBJ2-7, with 9 positions matching TRBD2. This receptor was identified in a man aged 50-59 years with active or convalescent COVID-19. The sequencing input was peripheral blood. The DNA for the CDR3 is TGTGCCAGCAGCTTAGCGGGGGTGGGTTACGAGCAGTACTTC. Residues: CASSLAGVGYEQYF. The full variable domain, with the rest looked up from reference TRBV28 and TRBJ2-7, is DVKVTQSSRYLVKRTGEKVFLECVQDMDHENMFWYRQDPGLGLRLIYFSYDVKMKEKGDIPEGYSVSREKKERFSLILESASTNQTSMYLCASSLAGVGYEQYFGPGTRLTVT.